The T cell receptor beta chain under discussion was sequenced for a study of OX40 agonist ivuxolimab in advanced cancers. Study-level information: Ivuxolimab was delivered to patients intravenously every 2 weeks at doses spanning 0.01 to 10 mg/kg.

CDR1 SNHLY and CDR2 FYNNEI come from the germline V gene. This CDR3 has 14 amino acids. Trimming cost V 6 bases and J 2 bases, with 14 bases left between them. The study, taken as a whole, reports: Expanded peripheral T-cell antigen specificity went undetermined. At 0.1 to 3.0 mg/kg, CD4+ and CD8+ blood T cells expanded clonally by week 6. Certain nonresponders additionally had low normalized T-cell clonal expansion.

Repertoires were generated with immunoSEQ multiplex PCR, while TCRdb's copy carries only in-frame clones and drops some. The profile shows 85,000 to 90,000 clones, around 85% of them singletons. Remarks on this clone: Its antigen is not known.

The chain uses TRBV2 and TRBJ2-7; D is unresolved. This sequence was found in an adult with an advanced solid tumor such as melanoma, head and neck, liver or kidney cancer. Material: CD4+ or CD8+ T cells sorted from blood, obtained in a trial of the OX40 agonist ivuxolimab. CDR3 protein: CASRRHDAAYEQYF. CDR3 nucleotides: TGTGCCAGCAGGAGACACGACGCGGCCTACGAGCAGTACTTC. Together with reference TRBV2 and TRBJ2-7, the CDR3 gives the full variable domain: EPEVTQTPSHQVTQMGQEVILRCVPISNHLYFYWYRQILGQKVEFLVSFYNNEISEKSEIFDDQFSVERPDGSNFTLKIRSTKLEDSAMYFCASRRHDAAYEQYFGPGTRLTVT.